A selection of T cell receptor beta chains follows, all from one sample in a study of T cells after yellow fever vaccination. TCRdb re-called the 5' RACE reads through MiXCR, storing one row per CDR3 protein. The sample has 350,000 to 550,000 distinct CDR3 sequences; over 15% are singletons. Sequences were derived from PBMCs, sampled before the yellow fever booster vaccination. These receptors were taken from a man between 18 and 29 years old who received the YFV17D yellow fever vaccine. Both conserved end residues are part of each CDR3. The D gene is left open where the match is weak. Rows give clone size only sometimes, using once, few, many, or a class for an expanded clone.

CDR3 protein: CASSLVGVLGDTQYF
CDR3 DNA: TGTGCCAGCAGCTTAGTCGGAGTTCTAGGAGATACGCAGTATTTT
D gene: NA
J gene: TRBJ2-3
V gene: TRBV7-6
clone size: NA

CDR3 protein: CASSPPPGPAFF
CDR3 DNA: TGTGCCAGCAGCCCTCCCCCGGGGCCCGCTTTCTTT
D gene: NA
J gene: TRBJ1-1
V gene: TRBV9
clone size: NA

CDR3 protein: CASSQTNSYNEQFF
CDR3 DNA: TGTGCCAGCAGTCAAACGAACTCCTACAATGAGCAGTTCTTC
D gene: NA
J gene: TRBJ2-1
V gene: TRBV6-2/TRBV6-3
clone size: NA

CDR3 protein: CASSLAGRGMGEQFF
CDR3 DNA: TGTGCCAGCAGTCTTGCGGGGCGGGGGATGGGGGAGCAGTTCTTC
D gene: TRBD2
J gene: TRBJ2-1
V gene: TRBV12-3/TRBV12-4
clone size: NA

CDR3 protein: CASSYVPGLAGGRETQYF
CDR3 DNA: TGTGCCAGCAGTTACGTGCCGGGACTAGCGGGGGGTCGGGAGACCCAGTACTTC
D gene: TRBD2
J gene: TRBJ2-5
V gene: TRBV6-2/TRBV6-3
clone size: few

CDR3 protein: CASSLSTGGKGNQPQHF
CDR3 DNA: TGTGCCAGCAGTTTGAGCACAGGGGGTAAGGGCAATCAGCCCCAGCATTTT
D gene: TRBD1
J gene: TRBJ1-5
V gene: TRBV27
clone size: NA

CDR3 protein: CASTRGGDREETQYF
CDR3 DNA: TGTGCCAGCACAAGAGGAGGGGACAGGGAAGAGACCCAGTACTTC
D gene: TRBD1
J gene: TRBJ2-5
V gene: TRBV12-3/TRBV12-4
clone size: NA

CDR3 protein: CASSLDGRNGYTF
CDR3 DNA: TGCGCCAGCAGCTTGGATGGCCGGAATGGCTACACCTTC
D gene: NA
J gene: TRBJ1-2
V gene: TRBV5-1
clone size: few

CDR3 protein: CASKERDLGYTF
CDR3 DNA: TGTGCCAGCAAAGAACGGGACCTCGGCTACACCTTC
D gene: NA
J gene: TRBJ1-2
V gene: TRBV6-5
clone size: few

CDR3 protein: CSVEDRGVQYF
CDR3 DNA: TGCAGCGTTGAAGATCGGGGGGTGCAGTACTTC
D gene: TRBD2
J gene: TRBJ2-7
V gene: TRBV29-1
clone size: few

CDR3 protein: CASSLDLGGYNEQFF
CDR3 DNA: TGTGCCAGCAGCTTAGATCTGGGGGGCTACAATGAGCAGTTCTTC
D gene: NA
J gene: TRBJ2-1
V gene: TRBV11-2
clone size: NA

CDR3 protein: CASSPATYGYTF
CDR3 DNA: TGTGCCAGCAGTCCGGCCACCTATGGCTACACCTTC
D gene: NA
J gene: TRBJ1-2
V gene: TRBV6-6
clone size: many

CDR3 protein: CASSFRTGVTEAFF
CDR3 DNA: TGTGCCAGCAGCTTTAGAACAGGGGTCACTGAAGCTTTCTTT
D gene: TRBD1
J gene: TRBJ1-1
V gene: TRBV5-6
clone size: NA

CDR3 protein: CASSYPIDQETQYF
CDR3 DNA: TGTGCCAGCAGCTACCCCATCGACCAAGAGACCCAGTACTTC
D gene: NA
J gene: TRBJ2-5
V gene: TRBV7-8
clone size: NA

CDR3 protein: CASSLAPFGQNTEAFF
CDR3 DNA: TGTGCCAGCAGCTTAGCCCCCTTCGGACAGAACACTGAAGCTTTCTTT
D gene: NA
J gene: TRBJ1-1
V gene: TRBV7-9
clone size: few

CDR3 protein: CASSKKSGGLTGADTQYF
CDR3 DNA: TGTGCCAGCAGCAAAAAAAGCGGGGGACTGACGGGGGCAGATACGCAGTATTTT
D gene: NA
J gene: TRBJ2-3
V gene: TRBV21-1
clone size: NA

CDR3 protein: CASSQDRAGYEQYF
CDR3 DNA: TGCGCCAGCAGCCAAGATCGCGCGGGCTACGAGCAGTACTTC
D gene: NA
J gene: TRBJ2-7
V gene: TRBV4-3
clone size: many

CDR3 protein: CASSPPTHLNTEAFF
CDR3 DNA: TGTGCCAGCAGTCCTCCCACGCATCTGAACACTGAAGCTTTCTTT
D gene: NA
J gene: TRBJ1-1
V gene: TRBV12-3/TRBV12-4
clone size: NA

CDR3 protein: CASSFISDTQYF
CDR3 DNA: TGTGCCAGCAGTTTTATCTCAGATACGCAGTATTTT
D gene: NA
J gene: TRBJ2-3
V gene: TRBV12-3/TRBV12-4
clone size: NA

CDR3 protein: CSVLNNYGYTF
CDR3 DNA: TGCAGCGTTTTGAATAACTATGGCTACACCTTC
D gene: NA
J gene: TRBJ1-2
V gene: TRBV29-1
clone size: few

CDR3 protein: CASSLLGGTPNYGYTF
CDR3 DNA: TGTGCCAGCAGTTTATTGGGGGGGACCCCAAACTATGGCTACACCTTC
D gene: NA
J gene: TRBJ1-2
V gene: TRBV27
clone size: NA

CDR3 protein: CASSSLTSGGPTDTQYF
CDR3 DNA: TGTGCCAGCAGCTCCCTAACTAGCGGGGGGCCCACAGATACGCAGTATTTT
D gene: TRBD2
J gene: TRBJ2-3
V gene: TRBV11-2
clone size: many

CDR3 protein: CASRVWREETQYF
CDR3 DNA: TGCGCCAGCAGGGTCTGGAGGGAAGAGACCCAGTACTTC
D gene: NA
J gene: TRBJ2-5
V gene: TRBV5-1
clone size: NA

CDR3 protein: CASSQDLADEQFF
CDR3 DNA: TGTGCCAGCAGCCAAGATCTCGCCGATGAGCAGTTCTTC
D gene: NA
J gene: TRBJ2-1
V gene: TRBV3-1
clone size: NA

CDR3 protein: CASSRTGGADTQYF
CDR3 DNA: TGTGCTAGCAGCAGAACAGGGGGAGCAGATACGCAGTATTTT
D gene: TRBD1
J gene: TRBJ2-3
V gene: TRBV7-7
clone size: NA

CDR3 protein: CASSRSMGWETQYF
CDR3 DNA: TGCGCCAGCAGCCGTAGTATGGGTTGGGAGACCCAGTACTTC
D gene: NA
J gene: TRBJ2-5
V gene: TRBV4-3
clone size: NA

CDR3 protein: CASSLSRLAGGTVTDTQYF
CDR3 DNA: TGTGCCAGCAGTTTATCGAGACTAGCGGGGGGGACTGTAACAGATACGCAGTATTTT
D gene: TRBD2
J gene: TRBJ2-3
V gene: TRBV27
clone size: NA

CDR3 protein: CATSDEQAPFLVPQHF
CDR3 DNA: TGTGCCACCAGTGACGAACAGGCCCCTTTTTTAGTGCCCCAGCATTTT
D gene: NA
J gene: TRBJ1-5
V gene: TRBV24-1
clone size: NA

CDR3 protein: CASSRVGQGNGYTF
CDR3 DNA: TGTGCCAGCAGCCGTGTGGGACAGGGTAATGGCTACACCTTC
D gene: TRBD1
J gene: TRBJ1-2
V gene: TRBV7-2
clone size: few

CDR3 protein: CASSEPNSYEQYF
CDR3 DNA: TGTGCCAGCAGTGAACCGAACTCCTACGAGCAGTACTTC
D gene: NA
J gene: TRBJ2-7
V gene: TRBV6-1
clone size: few

CDR3 protein: CASSSPGAQATQYF
CDR3 DNA: TGCGCCAGCAGCTCCCCAGGGGCGCAGGCTACGCAGTATTTT
D gene: NA
J gene: TRBJ2-3
V gene: TRBV5-1
clone size: NA

CDR3 protein: CASGSGQATGELFF
CDR3 DNA: TGCGCCAGTGGATCAGGCCAGGCTACCGGGGAGCTGTTTTTT
D gene: NA
J gene: TRBJ2-2
V gene: TRBV10-1
clone size: NA

CDR3 protein: CASSSHSGGAAETQYF
CDR3 DNA: TGTGCCAGCAGCTCCCATAGCGGGGGGGCCGCAGAGACCCAGTACTTC
D gene: TRBD2
J gene: TRBJ2-5
V gene: TRBV3-1
clone size: NA

CDR3 protein: CASSLQGDGYNEQFF
CDR3 DNA: TGTGCCAGCAGCTTACAAGGTGACGGATACAATGAGCAGTTCTTC
D gene: NA
J gene: TRBJ2-1
V gene: TRBV7-9
clone size: NA

CDR3 protein: CASSLPVLGGQLGTGELFF
CDR3 DNA: TGCGCCAGCAGCCTACCCGTGCTGGGGGGCCAGCTTGGGACCGGGGAGCTGTTTTTT
D gene: NA
J gene: TRBJ2-2
V gene: TRBV4-1
clone size: NA

CDR3 protein: CASITRQGGTGELFF
CDR3 DNA: TGTGCCAGTATCACTCGGCAGGGGGGCACCGGGGAGCTGTTTTTT
D gene: NA
J gene: TRBJ2-2
V gene: TRBV12-3/TRBV12-4
clone size: NA

CDR3 protein: CASSQYRQGLGETQYF
CDR3 DNA: TGCGCCAGCAGCCAATATCGACAGGGGCTAGGAGAGACCCAGTACTTC
D gene: TRBD1
J gene: TRBJ2-5
V gene: TRBV4-3
clone size: many

CDR3 protein: CSAPGRDNGPGDTQYF
CDR3 DNA: TGCAGTGCGCCGGGCCGGGACAACGGACCTGGAGATACGCAGTATTTT
D gene: NA
J gene: TRBJ2-3
V gene: TRBV20-1
clone size: NA

CDR3 protein: CASSPLGGTLGEQFF
CDR3 DNA: TGTGCCAGCAGCCCCCTGGGGGGGACCCTTGGTGAGCAGTTCTTC
D gene: TRBD2
J gene: TRBJ2-1
V gene: TRBV7-6
clone size: NA

CDR3 protein: CASSVGLAGGRDTQYF
CDR3 DNA: TGTGCCAGCAGCGTAGGCCTAGCGGGGGGAAGAGATACGCAGTATTTT
D gene: TRBD2
J gene: TRBJ2-3
V gene: TRBV9
clone size: few

CDR3 protein: CASSPSLLAISYNEQFF
CDR3 DNA: TGTGCCAGCAGCCCCTCCCTACTAGCAATCTCCTACAATGAGCAGTTCTTC
D gene: NA
J gene: TRBJ2-1
V gene: TRBV7-3
clone size: NA

CDR3 protein: CASSFFSSETEMGDTQYF
CDR3 DNA: TGCGCCAGCAGCTTTTTTAGTTCCGAGACAGAAATGGGAGATACGCAGTATTTT
D gene: NA
J gene: TRBJ2-3
V gene: TRBV5-1
clone size: few

CDR3 protein: CASSSEADTQYF
CDR3 DNA: TGTGCCAGCAGCTCGGAAGCAGATACGCAGTATTTT
D gene: NA
J gene: TRBJ2-3
V gene: TRBV11-2
clone size: few

CDR3 protein: CASSYKVYYEQYF
CDR3 DNA: TGTGCCAGCAGTTACAAGGTTTACTACGAGCAGTACTTC
D gene: NA
J gene: TRBJ2-7
V gene: TRBV6-2/TRBV6-3
clone size: NA

CDR3 protein: CSAAGLGTGGRRDTQYF
CDR3 DNA: TGCAGTGCTGCAGGTCTCGGGACAGGGGGCCGGAGAGATACGCAGTATTTT
D gene: TRBD1
J gene: TRBJ2-3
V gene: TRBV20-1
clone size: many

CDR3 protein: CASSQTGEETQYF
CDR3 DNA: TGCGCCAGCAGCCAGACAGGTGAAGAGACCCAGTACTTC
D gene: NA
J gene: TRBJ2-5
V gene: TRBV4-3
clone size: many

CDR3 protein: CASIYRVGDEQYF
CDR3 DNA: TGTGCCAGCATCTACCGGGTAGGGGACGAGCAGTACTTC
D gene: NA
J gene: TRBJ2-7
V gene: TRBV6-2/TRBV6-3
clone size: few

CDR3 protein: CATSRSRDNLEYYGYTF
CDR3 DNA: TGTGCCACCAGCAGATCCCGGGACAACCTCGAATATTATGGCTACACCTTC
D gene: NA
J gene: TRBJ1-2
V gene: TRBV15
clone size: many

CDR3 protein: CASSLPARLGDTEAFF
CDR3 DNA: TGCGCCAGCAGCCTACCCGCTAGGCTGGGGGACACTGAAGCTTTCTTT
D gene: NA
J gene: TRBJ1-1
V gene: TRBV4-1
clone size: NA

CDR3 protein: CASNLRQGTDTQYF
CDR3 DNA: TGTGCCAGCAATCTTCGACAGGGGACAGATACGCAGTATTTT
D gene: TRBD1
J gene: TRBJ2-3
V gene: TRBV7-6
clone size: NA

CDR3 protein: CASSQDGWTGYSPLHF
CDR3 DNA: TGTGCCAGCAGCCAAGATGGGTGGACAGGGTATTCACCCCTCCACTTT
D gene: TRBD1
J gene: TRBJ1-6
V gene: TRBV4-2
clone size: NA

CDR3 protein: CASGTANTEAFF
CDR3 DNA: TGTGCCAGCGGGACAGCGAACACTGAAGCTTTCTTT
D gene: TRBD1
J gene: TRBJ1-1
V gene: TRBV7-2
clone size: few